Listed below are T cell receptor beta chains from one sample, sequenced in a study of T cell repertoires in cytomegalovirus infection. These receptors are not linked to any known antigen. TCRdb analysed the reads with MiXCR anew, one entry per CDR3 protein. The data contain about 85,000 distinct CDR3 sequences, 45% to 50% of them singletons. Source: CD8+ T cells from cultured PBMCs, taken from culture after CMV antigen stimulation. Receptors originate from a human donor in good health (CMV status not recorded). Some clones in this sample may be carry-over from other donors' samples. Both conserved end residues are trimmed from each CDR3. Clone size, where shown, is once, few, many, or a class for clones that have expanded.

size,J,V,CDR3
.,TRBJ1-1,TRBV20-1,SARGQGGDTEAF
few,TRBJ2-1,TRBV7-3,ASSLGDNEQF
.,TRBJ2-1,TRBV7-8,ASSPSLWDNEQF
.,TRBJ2-7,TRBV27,ASRPETGGKGRSEQY
.,TRBJ2-1,TRBV5-1,ASSLAGRGRQPYFTYNEQF
few,TRBJ1-1,TRBV7-9,ASSPLSGLIEAF
few,TRBJ2-3,TRBV7-2,ASSFQLAGGNTQY
.,TRBJ2-5,TRBV7-2,ASSFGGTSRRETQY
.,TRBJ1-1,TRBV6-6,ASSPGFLRATEAF
.,TRBJ2-3,TRBV24-1,ATSSTSGSVGTDTQY
.,TRBJ1-1,TRBV14,ASSQGGVLNTEAF
.,TRBJ1-5,TRBV28,ASNLRRSHPSRNQPQH
few,TRBJ2-5,TRBV6-1,ASTPGVGQETQY
.,TRBJ2-7,TRBV7-8,ASSDPGGAYEQY
few,TRBJ2-7,TRBV12-3/TRBV12-4,ASRTGGEQY
many,TRBJ2-5,TRBV12-3/TRBV12-4,ASTALAGRAETQY
.,TRBJ1-1,TRBV7-9,ASSPGGDTEAF
few,TRBJ2-5,TRBV28,ASSLSGLAGNQETQY
.,TRBJ1-2,TRBV6-1,ASSGHLNYGYT
.,TRBJ2-5,TRBV4-1,ASSQETWQGETQY
many,TRBJ2-4,TRBV7-2,ASSLRREHSPKNIQY
.,TRBJ2-3,TRBV7-9,ASSPSGRTDTQY
few,TRBJ1-2,TRBV7-9,ASSSRRQDDLYGYT
.,TRBJ2-5,TRBV27,ASSPGLAGMETQY
few,TRBJ2-7,TRBV7-8,ASSLGLAGGYEQY
.,TRBJ1-2,TRBV6-5,ASSYLGARMYGYT
.,TRBJ1-3,TRBV6-5,ASSYSQGDGNTIY
.,TRBJ2-1,TRBV4-1,ASSQDHNNEQF
.,TRBJ2-7,TRBV4-1,ASSQELAGSYEQY
few,TRBJ2-1,TRBV11-2,ASSLDTGGGGNEQF
few,TRBJ2-1,TRBV7-2,ASSFGRGTPGNEQF
few,TRBJ2-7,TRBV6-1,ASSEIRGYYEQY
.,TRBJ2-5,TRBV6-9,ASLSGAQETQY
.,TRBJ2-2,TRBV28,ASSLGLAGGPNTGELF
.,TRBJ1-5,TRBV19,ASSIGGQPFH
.,TRBJ2-7,TRBV4-2,ASSQDGGRTYEQY
few,TRBJ1-5,TRBV5-6,ASSPMRGLGNQPQH
.,TRBJ2-3,TRBV3-1,ASSQTEEGDDTQY
few,TRBJ2-2,TRBV27,ASSFSRRQGGGELF
few,TRBJ1-1,TRBV28,ASSLGVAAHEAF
.,TRBJ2-2,TRBV7-9,ASSSRPTGSGELF
.,TRBJ1-6,TRBV7-6,ASSESGNSPLH
few,TRBJ2-3,TRBV11-2,ASRGRGTFSTDTQY
.,TRBJ2-1,TRBV12-3/TRBV12-4,ASSLGWDRGNNEQF
many,TRBJ2-7,TRBV7-6,ASNPGRGNYEQY
few,TRBJ1-2,TRBV11-2,ASSAPLGRNYGYT
.,TRBJ2-1,TRBV7-9,ASSGTSGGDNEQF
.,TRBJ1-2,TRBV20-1,SAIPDRGFGYT
.,TRBJ2-3,TRBV7-3,ASSPGIRTDTQY
.,TRBJ2-7,TRBV2,AIGGSGTSYEQY